This T cell receptor (beta chain) comes out of a study of spatial heterogeneity in lung cancer (dated by TCRdb to about 2019). For the wider study: Beta-chain transcripts were consistently detected in greater numbers than alpha-chain transcripts, which likely reflects a higher abundance of beta-chain transcripts. Both alpha and beta chains were TCR-sequenced in hundreds of tumor regions, approximately 67 matched nontumor lung samples and roughly 54 PBMC samples obtained at surgery. In the raw uncorrected reads, each unique combination of TCR and UMI appeared more than ten times on average. In non-small cell lung cancer, the study made a quantitative comparison of TCR alpha and beta repertoires among multiple tumor regions, matched nontumor lung and blood. A strong correlation was found between TCR transcript counts in tumor regions and a T cell transcriptional module score from matched bulk RNA-seq. TCR repertoire features were related to nonsynonymous mutation counts determined by whole-exome sequencing of tumor tissue. The investigation overall reported the following: Counts of ubiquitous and regional expanded TCRs correlated with counts of ubiquitous and regional nonsynonymous mutations, respectively. Estimated TCR-seq coverage of tumor T cells was only about 7.4% for alpha chains and approximately 12% for beta chains. The tumor nonsynonymous mutation count correlated with the number of expanded intratumoral alpha and beta TCRs. Confirming at a functional level the hypothesis that regional TCRs recognize regional mutations was considered to require additional single-cell paired TCR alpha and beta sequencing.

This clonotype occurred many times. What antigen it recognizes has not been identified. It has no much larger one-base neighbor in the sample; base qualities were not kept. Preparation of the library involved 5' RACE. TCRdb shows the sequencer as NextSeq 500. In the TCR library protocol, a unique molecular identifier was attached to each TCR cDNA molecule so that PCR and sequencing errors could be corrected. Per the authors' processing: Decombinator tools were used for TCR identification, UMI-based error correction and CDR3 extraction. Expanded TCRs were defined as those above a frequency of 2 per 1,000, corresponding to the top 1% of the tumor frequency distribution. Expanded tumor TCRs statistically deemed absent (corrected P<0.05) from at least one tumor region were classed as regional, and all other expanded tumor TCRs were classed as ubiquitous. Renyi diversity was calculated using the R vegan package after each repertoire was subsampled 100 times to 5,000 TCRs. CDR3 similarity networks were built from amino acid triplet string-kernel similarity, with CDR3s being connected when pairwise similarity was above 0.82. Clones were called with MiXCR by TCRdb after fastp trimmed the public reads at Q25, and only in-frame beta chains were retained. One record per CDR3 amino acid sequence lists the most common genes and DNA. The authors' filters were not applied to this entry. The sample table records some 10,000 distinct CDR3 sequences; 9% to 14% of these occur just once. The ten biggest clones cover approximately 12% of the sample.

Read against the paper, the sample's time point label means: sample taken at primary tumor resection. Donors were approximately 72 patients with early-stage, untreated non-small cell lung cancer from the lung TRACERx cohort. TCR sequencing used whole RNA extracted from tumor and nontumor lung tissue, or from cryopreserved PBMC samples, without cell sorting. Only patients with enough RNA available from two or more tumor regions were chosen for TCR sequencing. Before being selected, tumor and adjacent nontumor lung specimens were reviewed by a lung pathologist. Sequences MNHEY (CDR1) and SMNVEV (CDR2) are obtained from the germline V gene (reference sequence). The junction carries 9 bases between V and J, which are trimmed by 6 bases and 1 base respectively. Spanning cysteine to phenylalanine, the CDR3 consists of 13 amino acids. Only the CDR3 portion is preserved as DNA: 39 bases, with reading frame beginning at the first base.

This receptor was obtained from a female donor with early-stage non-small cell lung cancer. The rearranged chain carries TRBV27 and TRBJ2-5; the D gene assignment is perhaps TRBD1 or TRBD2, with each matching 5 bases. The source was lung tumor tissue, collected at surgery. The DNA sequence is as follows: TGTGCCAGCAGGGGGACGTTCCAAGAGACCCAGTACTTC. The resulting protein is CASRGTFQETQYF.